What follows is one TCR beta chain and its context. This clonotype was detected ten times or more. Its cognate antigen has yet to be identified. One base away there is no much larger clone; base qualities are not given. The record originates from a study of CD8 T cells in ankylosing spondylitis (dated by TCRdb to the late 2010s). For the wider study: To find TCR variants linked to disease, the study profiled T cell receptor beta repertoires in ankylosing spondylitis patients and healthy donors. The full study cohort comprised 25 ankylosing spondylitis patients and approximately 100 healthy donors. Peripheral blood was sampled, and synovial fluid was additionally collected from ankylosing spondylitis patients. The research as a whole found: A CD8+ phenotype was shown by the disease-linked clones, which were found at relatively low frequencies in peripheral blood. A TCR beta motif of several highly homologous amino acid variants appeared characteristic of blood from ankylosing spondylitis patients. Some of the motif variants had been reported before in the synovial fluid and blood of reactive arthritis patients, a finding that suggests common disease-initiation mechanisms. The disease-linked clones were reported as significantly enriched in matched synovial fluid samples from ankylosing spondylitis patients.

From a lookup of the germline V gene, CDR1 and CDR2 are SGHVS and FNYEAQ. The CDR3 contains 16 residues, cysteine and phenylalanine counted. Just CDR3 DNA is preserved here, 48 bases in frame from base 1. Trimming takes 5 bases from V and 5 bases from J, and the germline ends sit 20 bases apart. The run used an Illumina HiSeq 2500. Quantitative 5'-RACE with molecular barcodes was the method used to prepare the TCR beta libraries. Per the authors' processing: A new computational method based on a probabilistic model of VDJ rearrangement was used to identify disease-linked TCR variants. TCRdb applied fastp at Q25 and MiXCR to the public reads, then kept only in-frame beta chains. Each entry merges the rows of one CDR3 protein and shows their most common DNA and genes. The authors' filters were not applied to this entry. The sample table holds 200,000 to 250,000 distinct CDR3 sequences, of which approximately 24% were seen once. About 6.2% of the sample is taken by the ten largest.

The TCR sequence derives from a male donor with ankylosing spondylitis or in good health (not recorded which). The specimen sequenced was blood, either unsorted or a sorted T cell fraction (not recorded which). Recombination linked TRBV7-6 to TRBJ2-3, with the D segment possibly TRBD1 or TRBD2, each aligning over 6 bases. CDR3 region: CASSQRVAGGGDTQYF. The DNA sequence is given as TGTGCCAGCAGCCAACGGGTAGCAGGAGGGGGAGATACGCAGTATTTT.